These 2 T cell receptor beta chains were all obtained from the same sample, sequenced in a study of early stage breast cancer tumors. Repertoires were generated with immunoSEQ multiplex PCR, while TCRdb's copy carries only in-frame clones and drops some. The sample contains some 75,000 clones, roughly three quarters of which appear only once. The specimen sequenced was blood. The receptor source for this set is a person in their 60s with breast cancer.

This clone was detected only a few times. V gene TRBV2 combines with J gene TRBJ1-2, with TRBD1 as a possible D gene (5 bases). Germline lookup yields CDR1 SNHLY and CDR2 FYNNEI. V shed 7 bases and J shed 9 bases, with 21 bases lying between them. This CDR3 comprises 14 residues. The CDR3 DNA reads TGTGCCAGCATAAATCCAACGGGGCCTGGACGCTACACCTTC. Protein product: CASINPTGPGRYTF.

The CDR3 loop reads CASSTGRLYGYTF. The CDR3 nucleotides read TGTGCCAGTAGTACCGGGAGGCTCTATGGCTACACCTTC. The chain links TRBV19 to TRBJ1-2; D gene uncertain. Trimming removed 4 bases at V and 4 bases at J, with 10 bases between. The CDR3 contains 13 residues. Per germline, CDR1 LNHDA and CDR2 SQIVND (reference sequence).